This T cell receptor beta chain is from a study of cytomegalovirus exposure and HLA in healthy donors. Trimming took 2 bases from V and 7 from J; bases not matched to a gene: 7. Looked up from germline, CDR1 is SEHNR and CDR2 is FQNEAQ (reference sequence). This CDR3 has 15 amino acids. A note on this clone: What it binds is not known.

Researchers ran the PCR with 60 Vbeta and 13 Jbeta primers. Method: immunoSEQ multiplex PCR; TCRdb's copy keeps in-frame clones and lacks some. The repertoire consists of around 110,000 clones, with around 81% occurring once and the leading ten covering under 4%. Study-level results: Cytomegalovirus-associated TCR beta chains were listed, numbering roughly 150. Being indistinguishable, some V segments were excluded, TRBV6-2 and TRBV6-3 among them. Data from an earlier analysis indicated that most TCR beta V segments were productive either about 90% or about 30% of the time.

The sequencing input was PBMCs. This sequence was found in a woman in her twenties or thirties in good health and CMV-seronegative. The J gene is TRBJ1-4, the V gene TRBV7-9; 7 nucleotides line up with TRBD1. The CDR3 is CASSLRQGGGEKLFF. CDR3 sequence (DNA): TGTGCCAGCAGCTTAAGACAGGGTGGTGGTGAAAAACTGTTTTTT.